The source of this TCR beta chain is a study of cytomegalovirus exposure and HLA in healthy donors. The CDR3 is 15 amino acids. Germline CDR1 reads MDHEN; CDR2 reads SYDVKM. V lost 7 bases and J lost 5, with 20 bases in between. As to this clone: The target antigen is unknown.

The primer mix had 60 Vbeta and 13 Jbeta primers. The data were produced by immunoSEQ multiplex PCR, yet TCRdb's version contains in-frame clones alone and is incomplete. The sample holds around 200,000 clones. Study-wide results and caveats: Cytomegalovirus association was listed for about 180 TCR beta chains. Earlier analysis yielded a pattern in which most TCR beta V segments were productive about 90% or about 30% of the time.

This TCR was recovered from a girl under 10 years old in good health and CMV-seropositive. The V gene is TRBV28, the J gene TRBJ2-5, with D possibly TRBD2 on 5 matching bases. The sequenced material came from PBMCs. CDR3 loop: CASTPPGKLFETQYF. The CDR3 coding sequence is TGTGCCAGCACCCCCCCCGGGAAACTTTTCGAGACCCAGTACTTC.